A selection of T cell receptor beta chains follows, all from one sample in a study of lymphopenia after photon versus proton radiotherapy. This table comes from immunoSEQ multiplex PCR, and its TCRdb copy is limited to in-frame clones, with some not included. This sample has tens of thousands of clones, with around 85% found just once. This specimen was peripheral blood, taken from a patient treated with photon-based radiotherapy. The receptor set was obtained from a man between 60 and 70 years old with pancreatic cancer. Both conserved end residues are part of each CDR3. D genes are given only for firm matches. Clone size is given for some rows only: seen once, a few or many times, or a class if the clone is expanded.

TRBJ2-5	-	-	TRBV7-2	CASSLDTGQETQYF	TGTGCCAGCAGCTTAGATACGGGGCAAGAGACCCAGTACTTC
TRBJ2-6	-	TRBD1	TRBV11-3	CASSSTGAGANVLTF	TGTGCCAGCAGCTCCACAGGGGCTGGGGCCAACGTCCTGACTTTC
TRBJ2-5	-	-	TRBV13	CASSLRGGETQYF	TGTGCCAGCAGCCTCAGGGGAGGAGAGACCCAGTACTTC
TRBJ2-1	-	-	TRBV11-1	CASSWSGGVSNEQFF	TGTGCCAGCAGCTGGTCAGGGGGGGTCTCCAATGAGCAGTTCTTC
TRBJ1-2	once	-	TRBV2	CARTRRQDYGYTF	TGTGCCAGAACTCGAAGACAGGACTATGGCTACACCTTC
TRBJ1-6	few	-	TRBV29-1	CSVEIWQDSTPLHF	TGCAGCGTTGAAATCTGGCAGGATAGTACACCCCTCCACTTT
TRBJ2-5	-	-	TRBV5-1	CASSGTGLERETQYF	TGCGCCAGCAGCGGAACAGGGTTGGAGCGGGAGACCCAGTACTTC
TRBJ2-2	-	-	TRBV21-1	CASSNERKGLAGELFF	TGTGCCAGCAGCAATGAAAGAAAGGGACTAGCGGGGGAGCTGTTTTTT
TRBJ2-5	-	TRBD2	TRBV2	CASSRGDSETQYF	TGTGCCAGCAGCCGGGGGGATTCGGAGACCCAGTACTTC
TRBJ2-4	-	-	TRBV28	CASSLTGENIQYF	TGTGCCAGCAGTTTAACAGGTGAAAACATTCAGTACTTC
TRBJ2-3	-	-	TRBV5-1	CASRVGITDTQYF	TGCGCCAGCAGGGTAGGGATCACAGATACGCAGTATTTT